What follows is one T cell receptor beta chain and its context. J was trimmed by 4 bases and V by 7 bases; bases with no gene match: 4. The germline CDR1 and CDR2 sequences are LNHNV and YYDKDF (reference sequence). The CDR3 has 14 residues. The protocol was immunoSEQ multiplex PCR, while the TCRdb copy is restricted to in-frame clones and leaves out a portion. The table has roughly 7,900 clones, approximately 90% seen once. This entry comes from a study of T cell changes during pregnancy in multiple sclerosis. The receptor's source is a female donor in good health, enrolled as a control in a pregnancy study. J is TRBJ2-3 and V is TRBV15, with 11 bases lining up with TRBD2. This sample comprised CD8+ T cells from peripheral blood mononuclear cells, obtained in the first trimester of pregnancy. Here the CDR3 reads CATKLAGESDTQYF. The CDR3 nucleotides read TGTGCCACCAAACTAGCGGGAGAGTCAGATACGCAGTATTTT.